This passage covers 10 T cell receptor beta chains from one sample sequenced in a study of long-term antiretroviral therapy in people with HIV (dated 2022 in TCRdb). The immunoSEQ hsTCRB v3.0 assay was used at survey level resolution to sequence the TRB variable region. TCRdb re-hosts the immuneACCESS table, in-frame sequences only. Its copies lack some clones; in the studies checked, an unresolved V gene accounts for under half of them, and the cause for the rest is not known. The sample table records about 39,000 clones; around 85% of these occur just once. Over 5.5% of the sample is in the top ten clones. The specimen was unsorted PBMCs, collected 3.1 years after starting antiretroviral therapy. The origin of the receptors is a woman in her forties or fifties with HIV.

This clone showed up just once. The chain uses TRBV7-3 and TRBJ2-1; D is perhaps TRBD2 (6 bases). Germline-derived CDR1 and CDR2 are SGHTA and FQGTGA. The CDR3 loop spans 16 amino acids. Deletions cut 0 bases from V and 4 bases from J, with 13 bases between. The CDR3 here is CASSLTGDLAYNEQFF. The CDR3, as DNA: TGTGCCAGCAGCTTAACAGGGGACTTAGCATACAATGAGCAGTTCTTC.

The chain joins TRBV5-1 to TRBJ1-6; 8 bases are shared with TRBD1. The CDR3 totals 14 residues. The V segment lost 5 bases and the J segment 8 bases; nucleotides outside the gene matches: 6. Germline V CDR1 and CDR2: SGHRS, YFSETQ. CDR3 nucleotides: TGCGCCAGCAGACTGGGACAGGAAGATTCACCCCTCCACTTT. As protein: CASRLGQEDSPLHF.

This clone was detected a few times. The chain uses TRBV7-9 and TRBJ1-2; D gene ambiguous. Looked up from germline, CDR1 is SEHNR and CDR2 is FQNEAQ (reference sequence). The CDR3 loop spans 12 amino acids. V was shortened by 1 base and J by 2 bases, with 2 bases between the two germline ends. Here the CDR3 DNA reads TGTGCCAGCAGCTTAGACAACTATGGCTACACCTTC. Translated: CASSLDNYGYTF. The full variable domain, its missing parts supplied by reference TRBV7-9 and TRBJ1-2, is DTGVSQNPRHKITKRGQNVTFRCDPISEHNRLYWYRQTLGQGPEFLTYFQNEAQLEKSRLLSDRFSAERPKGSFSTLEIQRTEQGDSAMYLCASSLDNYGYTFGSGTRLTVV.

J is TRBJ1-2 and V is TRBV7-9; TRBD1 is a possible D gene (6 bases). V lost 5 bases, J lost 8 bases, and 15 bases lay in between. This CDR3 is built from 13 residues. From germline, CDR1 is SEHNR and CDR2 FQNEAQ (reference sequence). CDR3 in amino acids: CASSAAQGYGYTF. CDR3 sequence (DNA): TGTGCCAGCAGCGCAGCCCAGGGGTACGGCTACACCTTC.

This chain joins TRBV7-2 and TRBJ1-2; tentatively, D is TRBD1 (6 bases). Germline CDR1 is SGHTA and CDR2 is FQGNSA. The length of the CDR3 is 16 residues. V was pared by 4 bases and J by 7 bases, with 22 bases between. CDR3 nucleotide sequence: TGTGCCAGCAGCTCATCAATTATAGGGGGGGATAGTGGCTACACCTTC. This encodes CASSSSIIGGDSGYTF.

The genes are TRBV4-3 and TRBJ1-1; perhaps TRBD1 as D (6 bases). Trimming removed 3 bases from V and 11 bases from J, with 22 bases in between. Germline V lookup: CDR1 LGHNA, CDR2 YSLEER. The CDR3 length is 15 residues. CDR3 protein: CASSQYRDTVVGAFF. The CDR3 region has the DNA TGCGCCAGCAGCCAGTACCGGGACACCGTCGTGGGGGCTTTCTTT.

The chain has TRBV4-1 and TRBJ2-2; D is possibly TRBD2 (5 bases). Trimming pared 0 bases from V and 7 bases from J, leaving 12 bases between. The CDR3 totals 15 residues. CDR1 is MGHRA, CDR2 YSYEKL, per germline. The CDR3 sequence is CASSQDPKGGGELFF. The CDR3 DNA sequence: TGCGCCAGCAGCCAAGATCCAAAAGGAGGCGGGGAGCTGTTTTTT.

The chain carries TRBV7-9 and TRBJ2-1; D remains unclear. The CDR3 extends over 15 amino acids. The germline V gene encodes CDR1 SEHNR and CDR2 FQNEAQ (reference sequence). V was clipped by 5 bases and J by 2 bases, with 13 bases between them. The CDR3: CASSPPGPTYNEQFF. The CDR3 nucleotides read TGTGCCAGCAGCCCACCCGGGCCTACCTACAATGAGCAGTTCTTC. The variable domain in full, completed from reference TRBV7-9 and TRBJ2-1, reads DTGVSQNPRHKITKRGQNVTFRCDPISEHNRLYWYRQTLGQGPEFLTYFQNEAQLEKSRLLSDRFSAERPKGSFSTLEIQRTEQGDSAMYLCASSPPGPTYNEQFFGPGTRLTVL.

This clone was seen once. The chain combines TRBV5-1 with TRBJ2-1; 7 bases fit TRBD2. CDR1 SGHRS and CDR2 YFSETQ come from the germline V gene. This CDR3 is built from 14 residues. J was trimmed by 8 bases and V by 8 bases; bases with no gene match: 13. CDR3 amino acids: CASSTSPPGDEQFF. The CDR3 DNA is TGCGCCAGTTCGACTAGCCCCCCCGGCGATGAGCAGTTCTTC. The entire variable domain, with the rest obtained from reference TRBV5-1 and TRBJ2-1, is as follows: KAGVTQTPRYLIKTRGQQVTLSCSPISGHRSVSWYQQTPGQGLQFLFEYFSETQRNKGNFPGRFSGRQFSNSRSEMNVSTLELGDSALYLCASSTSPPGDEQFFGPGTRLTVL.

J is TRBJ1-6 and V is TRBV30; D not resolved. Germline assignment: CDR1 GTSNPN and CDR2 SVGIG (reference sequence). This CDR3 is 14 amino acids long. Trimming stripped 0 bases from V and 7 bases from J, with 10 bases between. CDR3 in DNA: TGTGCCTGGAGTGTGGGAGGGCCAAATTCACCCCTCCACTTT. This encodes CAWSVGGPNSPLHF. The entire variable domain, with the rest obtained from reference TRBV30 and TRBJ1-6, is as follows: SQTIHQWPATLVQPVGSPLSLECTVEGTSNPNLYWYRQAAGRGLQLLFYSVGIGQISSEVPQNLSASRPQDRQFILSSKKLLLSDSGFYLCAWSVGGPNSPLHFGNGTRLTVT.